This T cell receptor beta chain appears in the sequencing data of a study of blood T cell repertoires in COVID-19. Study information: Acute-phase and convalescent COVID-19 samples originated in the United States, Italy and Spain. PBMCs, B-cell-depleted T cells, or T cells provided the cDNA or gDNA that made up the material.

Trimming left V 0 bases short and J 0 bases short, with 7 bases between. The CDR3 runs to 14 residues. The germline V gene encodes CDR1 SGHDT and CDR2 YYEEEE. Per the study methods: The authors estimated nucleated cell counts from reference gene primer amplification. Repertoires were generated with immunoSEQ multiplex PCR, while TCRdb's copy carries only in-frame clones and drops some. Clonal size and the V and J genes are those of that table, whereas D and trimming came from the DNA. The sample records 360,000 or so clones, almost 90% being singletons. This TCR was recovered from a man in his late teens or twenties with active or convalescent COVID-19. Sequencing used peripheral blood. The rearrangement joins TRBV5-6 to TRBJ2-7; D is unclear. CDR3 sequence reads: CASSLVQASYEQYF. For the CDR3, the DNA is TGTGCCAGCAGCTTGGTTCAGGCCTCCTACGAGCAGTACTTC.